This T cell receptor (beta chain) emerged from a study of shared T cell receptors in the human thymus. The V gene's germline CDR1 is MNHEY and CDR2 SMNVEV (reference sequence). The CDR3 runs 14 residues. Trimming at V came to 2 bases and at J to 10 bases, leaving 4 bases not matched to a gene. Measured with immunoSEQ multiplex PCR; TCRdb has only the in-frame clones, and not every one. The sample consists of some 700,000 clones, around 89% of them appearing once. The data also belong to a second study, concerning human thymus T cells.

Sequenced: thymocytes. This rearrangement joins TRBV27 to TRBJ1-4; 10 nucleotides agree with TRBD1. This sequence was found in a boy younger than two with a congenital heart defect. The CDR3 DNA sequence: TGTGCCAGCAGTTTACGACAGGGGGCGGGAAAACTGTTTTTT. As protein: CASSLRQGAGKLFF.